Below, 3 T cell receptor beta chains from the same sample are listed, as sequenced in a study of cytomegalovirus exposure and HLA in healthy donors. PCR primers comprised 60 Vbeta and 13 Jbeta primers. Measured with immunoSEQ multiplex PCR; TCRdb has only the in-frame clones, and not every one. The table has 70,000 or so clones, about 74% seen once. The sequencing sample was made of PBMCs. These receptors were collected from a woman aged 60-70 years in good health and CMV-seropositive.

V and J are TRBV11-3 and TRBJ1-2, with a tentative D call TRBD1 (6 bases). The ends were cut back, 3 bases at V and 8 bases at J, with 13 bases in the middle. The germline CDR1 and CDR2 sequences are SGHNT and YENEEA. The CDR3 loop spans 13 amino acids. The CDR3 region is CASSFTGIRGYTF. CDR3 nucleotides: TGTGCCAGCAGCTTCACAGGGATTCGGGGCTACACCTTC.

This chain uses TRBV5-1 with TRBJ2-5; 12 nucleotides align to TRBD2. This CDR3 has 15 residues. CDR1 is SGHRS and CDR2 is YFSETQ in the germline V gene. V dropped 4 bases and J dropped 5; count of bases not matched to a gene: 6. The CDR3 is CASSKTSGGGETQYF. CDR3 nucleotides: TGCGCCAGCAGCAAGACTAGCGGGGGCGGTGAGACCCAGTACTTC.

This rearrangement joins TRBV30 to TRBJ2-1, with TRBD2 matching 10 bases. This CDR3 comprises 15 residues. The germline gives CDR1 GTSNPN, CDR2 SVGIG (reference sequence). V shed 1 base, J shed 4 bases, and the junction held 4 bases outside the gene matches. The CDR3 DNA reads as TGTGCCTGGAGTGCCGGGACTAGCGTTTACAATGAGCAGTTCTTC. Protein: CAWSAGTSVYNEQFF.